This T cell receptor beta chain was recovered during a study of T cell changes during pregnancy in multiple sclerosis. Germline loops: CDR1 MNHNS, CDR2 SASEGT. The CDR3 contains 13 residues. Trimming shortened V by 3 bases and J by 6 bases, and 9 bases separated the two germline ends. This clone turned up a few times. Method: immunoSEQ multiplex PCR; TCRdb's copy keeps in-frame clones and lacks some. This table has 58,000 or so clones, about 88% appearing once. The sequencing here drew on CD4+ T cells from peripheral blood mononuclear cells, taken in the third trimester of pregnancy. The source of this sequence is a female donor with multiple sclerosis, enrolled in a pregnancy study. The V and J genes are TRBV6-1 and TRBJ1-5; D gene ambiguous. The CDR3 sequence: CASSERIGQPQHF. The CDR3 region has the DNA TGTGCCAGCAGTGAGAGGATAGGTCAGCCCCAGCATTTT.